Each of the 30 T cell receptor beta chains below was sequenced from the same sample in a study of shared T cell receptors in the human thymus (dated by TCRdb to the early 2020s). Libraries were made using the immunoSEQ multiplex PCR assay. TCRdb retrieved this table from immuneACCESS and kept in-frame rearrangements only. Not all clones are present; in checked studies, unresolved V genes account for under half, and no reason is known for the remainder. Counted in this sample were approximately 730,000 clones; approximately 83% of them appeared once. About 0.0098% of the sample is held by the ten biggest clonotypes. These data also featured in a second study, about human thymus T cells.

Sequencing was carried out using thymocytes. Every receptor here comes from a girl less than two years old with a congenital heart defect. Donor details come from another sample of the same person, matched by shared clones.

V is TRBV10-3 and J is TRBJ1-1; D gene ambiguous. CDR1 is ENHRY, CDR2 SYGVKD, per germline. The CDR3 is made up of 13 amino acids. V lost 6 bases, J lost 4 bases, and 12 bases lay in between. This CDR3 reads CAIRRGGSTEAFF. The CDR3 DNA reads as TGTGCCATCAGGCGAGGAGGGAGCACTGAAGCTTTCTTT.

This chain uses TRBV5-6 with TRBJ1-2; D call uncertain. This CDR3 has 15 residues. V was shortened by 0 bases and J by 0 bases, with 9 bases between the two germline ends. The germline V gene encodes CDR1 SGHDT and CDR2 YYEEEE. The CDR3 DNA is TGTGCCAGCAGCTTGGGTACGGTCCCTAACTATGGCTACACCTTC. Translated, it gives CASSLGTVPNYGYTF.

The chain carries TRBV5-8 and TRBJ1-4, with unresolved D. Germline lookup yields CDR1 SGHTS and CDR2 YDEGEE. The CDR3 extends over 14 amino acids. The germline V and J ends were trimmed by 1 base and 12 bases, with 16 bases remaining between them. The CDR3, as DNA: TGTGCCAGCAGCTTGTTCTGGCCTGCCGGGGAACTGTTTTTT. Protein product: CASSLFWPAGELFF. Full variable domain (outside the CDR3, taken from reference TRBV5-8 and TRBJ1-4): EAGVTQSPTHLIKTRGQQATLRCSPISGHTSVYWYQQALGLGLQFLLWYDEGEERNRGNFPPRFSGRQFPNYSSELNVNALELEDSALYLCASSLFWPAGELFFGSGTQLSVL.

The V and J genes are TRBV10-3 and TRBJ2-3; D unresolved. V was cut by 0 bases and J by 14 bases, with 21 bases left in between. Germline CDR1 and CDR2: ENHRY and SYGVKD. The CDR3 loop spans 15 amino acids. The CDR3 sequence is CAISESYNAGFQAYF. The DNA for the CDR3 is TGTGCCATCAGTGAGTCTTATAATGCAGGTTTCCAGGCGTATTTT.

CDR3 DNA: TGTGCCAGCAGCGTCCCCCCAGAGGAAGGGACTAGCGGAGGGGATACGCAGTATTTT. It translates to CASSVPPEEGTSGGDTQYF. This chain uses TRBV9 with TRBJ2-3; 11 bases match TRBD2. This CDR3 has 19 amino acids. In germline, CDR1 is SGDLS, CDR2 YYNGEE. The V segment lost 2 bases and the J segment 6 bases; nucleotides outside the gene matches: 17.

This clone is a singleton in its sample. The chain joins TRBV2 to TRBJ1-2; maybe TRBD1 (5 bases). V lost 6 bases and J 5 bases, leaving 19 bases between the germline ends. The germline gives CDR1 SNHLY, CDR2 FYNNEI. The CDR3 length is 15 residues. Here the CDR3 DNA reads TGTGCCAGCAGCGTCCCCGGGACTGGAGGATATGGCTACACCTTC. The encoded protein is CASSVPGTGGYGYTF. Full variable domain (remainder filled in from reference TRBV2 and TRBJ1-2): EPEVTQTPSHQVTQMGQEVILRCVPISNHLYFYWYRQILGQKVEFLVSFYNNEISEKSEIFDDQFSVERPDGSNFTLKIRSTKLEDSAMYFCASSVPGTGGYGYTFGSGTRLTVV.

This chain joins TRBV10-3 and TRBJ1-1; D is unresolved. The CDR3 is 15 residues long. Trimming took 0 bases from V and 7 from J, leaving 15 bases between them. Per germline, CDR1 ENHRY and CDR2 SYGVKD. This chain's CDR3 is CAISESQRIDFEAFF. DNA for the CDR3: TGTGCCATCAGTGAGTCTCAACGGATCGACTTTGAAGCTTTCTTT.

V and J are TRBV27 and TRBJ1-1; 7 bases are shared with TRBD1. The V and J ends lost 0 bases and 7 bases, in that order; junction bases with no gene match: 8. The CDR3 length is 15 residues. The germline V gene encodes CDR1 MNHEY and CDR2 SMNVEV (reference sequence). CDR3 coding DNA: TGTGCCAGCAGTTTATCAATAGGGACAGTCTGTGAAGCTTTCTTT. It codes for CASSLSIGTVCEAFF.

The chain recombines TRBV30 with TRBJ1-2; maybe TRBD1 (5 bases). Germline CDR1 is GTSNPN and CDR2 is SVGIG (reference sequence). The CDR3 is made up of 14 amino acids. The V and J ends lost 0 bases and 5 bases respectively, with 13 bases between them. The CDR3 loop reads CAWSVRGKRYGYTF. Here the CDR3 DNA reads TGTGCCTGGAGTGTACGGGGGAAGCGATATGGCTACACCTTC.

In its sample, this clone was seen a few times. CDR3 region: CARLYEQYF. Here the CDR3 DNA reads TGTGCCAGGTTATACGAGCAGTACTTC. The chain carries TRBV6-5 and TRBJ2-7; D remains ambiguous. The V gene's germline CDR1 is MNHEY and CDR2 SVGAGI. V lost 9 bases and J lost 4, with 4 bases in between. This CDR3 is built from 9 residues.

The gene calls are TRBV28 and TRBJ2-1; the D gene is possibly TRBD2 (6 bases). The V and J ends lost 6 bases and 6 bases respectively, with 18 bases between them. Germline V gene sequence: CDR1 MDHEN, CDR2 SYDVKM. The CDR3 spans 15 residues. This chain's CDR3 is CASSSSRDFGNEQFF. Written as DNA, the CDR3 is TGTGCCAGCAGCTCATCTAGGGACTTCGGCAATGAGCAGTTCTTC.

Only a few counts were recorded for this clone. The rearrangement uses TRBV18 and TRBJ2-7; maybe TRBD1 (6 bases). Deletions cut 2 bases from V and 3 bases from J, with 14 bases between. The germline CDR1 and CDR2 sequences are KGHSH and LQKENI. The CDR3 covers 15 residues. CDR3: CASSPWHRVSYEQYF. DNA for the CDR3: TGTGCCAGCTCACCATGGCACAGGGTTAGCTACGAGCAGTACTTC. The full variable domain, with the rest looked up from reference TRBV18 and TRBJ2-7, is NAGVMQNPRHLVRRRGQEARLRCSPMKGHSHVYWYRQLPEEGLKFMVYLQKENIIDESGMPKERFSAEFPKEGPSILRIQQVVRGDSAAYFCASSPWHRVSYEQYFGPGTRLTVT.

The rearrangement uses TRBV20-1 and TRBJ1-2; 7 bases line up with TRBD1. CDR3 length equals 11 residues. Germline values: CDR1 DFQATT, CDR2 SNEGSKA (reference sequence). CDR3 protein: CSTEGAHGYTF. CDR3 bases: TGCAGCACGGAGGGGGCCCATGGCTACACCTTC.

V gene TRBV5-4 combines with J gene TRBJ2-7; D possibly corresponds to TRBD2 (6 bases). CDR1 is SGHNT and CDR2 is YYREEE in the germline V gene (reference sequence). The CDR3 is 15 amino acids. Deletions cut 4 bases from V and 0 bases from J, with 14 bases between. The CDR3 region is CASSGSLGGSYEQYF. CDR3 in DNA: TGTGCCAGCAGCGGGAGTTTGGGGGGCTCCTACGAGCAGTACTTC.

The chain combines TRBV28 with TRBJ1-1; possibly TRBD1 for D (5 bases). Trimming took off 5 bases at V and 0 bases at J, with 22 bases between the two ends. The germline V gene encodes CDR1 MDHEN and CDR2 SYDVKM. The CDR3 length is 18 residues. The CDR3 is CASSPPIPKGHLNTEAFF. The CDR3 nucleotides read TGTGCCAGCAGTCCCCCGATTCCGAAAGGACACCTGAACACTGAAGCTTTCTTT. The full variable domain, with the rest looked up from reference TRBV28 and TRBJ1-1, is DVKVTQSSRYLVKRTGEKVFLECVQDMDHENMFWYRQDPGLGLRLIYFSYDVKMKEKGDIPEGYSVSREKKERFSLILESASTNQTSMYLCASSPPIPKGHLNTEAFFGQGTRLTVV.

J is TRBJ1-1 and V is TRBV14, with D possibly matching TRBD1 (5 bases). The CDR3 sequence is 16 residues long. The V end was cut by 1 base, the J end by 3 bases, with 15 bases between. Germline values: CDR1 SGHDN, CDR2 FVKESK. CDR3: CASSQGQTETDTEAFF. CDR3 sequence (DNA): TGTGCCAGCAGCCAAGGTCAGACAGAGACGGACACTGAAGCTTTCTTT. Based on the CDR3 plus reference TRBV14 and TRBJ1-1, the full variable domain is EAGVTQFPSHSVIEKGQTVTLRCDPISGHDNLYWYRRVMGKEIKFLLHFVKESKQDESGMPNNRFLAERTGGTYSTLKVQPAELEDSGVYFCASSQGQTETDTEAFFGQGTRLTVV.

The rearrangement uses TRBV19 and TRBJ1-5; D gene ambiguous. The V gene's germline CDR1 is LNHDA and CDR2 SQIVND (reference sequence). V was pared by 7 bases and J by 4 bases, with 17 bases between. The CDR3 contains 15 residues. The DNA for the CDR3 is TGTGCCAGTAACTCAAGCCATACGGTAAATCAGCCCCAGCATTTT. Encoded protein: CASNSSHTVNQPQHF. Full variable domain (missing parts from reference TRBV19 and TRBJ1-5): DGGITQSPKYLFRKEGQNVTLSCEQNLNHDAMYWYRQDPGQGLRLIYYSQIVNDFQKGDIAEGYSVSREKKESFPLTVTSAQKNPTAFYLCASNSSHTVNQPQHFGDGTRLSIL.

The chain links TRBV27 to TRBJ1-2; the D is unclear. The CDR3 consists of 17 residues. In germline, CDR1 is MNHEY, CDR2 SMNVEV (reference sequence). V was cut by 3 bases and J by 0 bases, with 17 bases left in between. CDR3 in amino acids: CASSFRPPARPNYGYTF. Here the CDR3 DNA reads TGTGCCAGCAGTTTTCGCCCCCCGGCTAGACCTAACTATGGCTACACCTTC.

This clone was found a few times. The CDR3 DNA sequence: TGTGCCAGCAGCCAAGATAAGGATCCAGACAGCCTCAACTCCTACGAGCAGTACTTC. Translation gives CASSQDKDPDSLNSYEQYF. The rearrangement links TRBV4-2 to TRBJ2-5, with D maybe TRBD1 (5 bases). The J call may be in error: the DNA end matches TRBJ2-7 better. Germline values: CDR1 LGHNA, CDR2 YNFKEQ. CDR3 length: 19 residues.

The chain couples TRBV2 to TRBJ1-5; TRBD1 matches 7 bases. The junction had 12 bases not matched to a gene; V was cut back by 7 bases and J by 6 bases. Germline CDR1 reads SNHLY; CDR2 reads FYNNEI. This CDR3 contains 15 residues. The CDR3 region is CASNRSGGRSQPQHF. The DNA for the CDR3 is TGTGCCAGCAATCGATCAGGGGGTAGGAGTCAGCCCCAGCATTTT.

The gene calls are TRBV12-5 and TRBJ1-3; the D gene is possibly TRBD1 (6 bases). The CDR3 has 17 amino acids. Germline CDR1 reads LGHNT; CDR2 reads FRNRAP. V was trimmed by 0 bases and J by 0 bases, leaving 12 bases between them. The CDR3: CASGLVQGQSSGNTIYF. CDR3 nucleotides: TGTGCTAGTGGTTTGGTACAGGGCCAGAGCTCTGGAAACACCATATATTTT.

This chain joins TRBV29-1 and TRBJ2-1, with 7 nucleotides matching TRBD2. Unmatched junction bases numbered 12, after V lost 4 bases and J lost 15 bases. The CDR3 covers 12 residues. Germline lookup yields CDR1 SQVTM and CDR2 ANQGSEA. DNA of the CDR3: TGCAGCGTTGGGGGGGGTTGGGAGAAAGGGTTCTTC. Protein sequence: CSVGGGWEKGFF.

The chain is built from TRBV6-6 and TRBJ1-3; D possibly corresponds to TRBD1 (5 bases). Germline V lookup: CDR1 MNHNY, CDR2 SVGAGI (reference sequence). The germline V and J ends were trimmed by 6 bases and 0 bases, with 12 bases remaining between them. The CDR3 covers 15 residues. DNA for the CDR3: TGTGCCAGCAGCCCACCGGGGGACTCTGGAAACACCATATATTTT. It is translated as CASSPPGDSGNTIYF.

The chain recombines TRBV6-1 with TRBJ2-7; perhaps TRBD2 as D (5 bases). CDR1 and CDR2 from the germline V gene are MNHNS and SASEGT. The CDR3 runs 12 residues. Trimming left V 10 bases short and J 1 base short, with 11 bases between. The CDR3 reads CATPSGSYEQYF. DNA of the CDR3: TGTGCCACCCCATCGGGGTCCTACGAGCAGTACTTC.

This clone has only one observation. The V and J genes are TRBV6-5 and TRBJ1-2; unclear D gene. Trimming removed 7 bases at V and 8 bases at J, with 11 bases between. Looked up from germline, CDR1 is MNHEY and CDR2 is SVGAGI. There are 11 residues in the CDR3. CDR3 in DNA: TGTGCCAGCAATTTGTGGCTGGGCTACACCTTC. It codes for CASNLWLGYTF.

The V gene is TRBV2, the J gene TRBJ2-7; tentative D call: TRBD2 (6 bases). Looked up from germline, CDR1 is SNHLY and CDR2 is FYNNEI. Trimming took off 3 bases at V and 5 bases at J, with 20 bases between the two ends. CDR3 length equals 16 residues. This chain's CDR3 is CASSDPGTRRVNEQYF. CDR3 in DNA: TGTGCCAGCAGTGATCCCGGGACTCGACGTGTCAACGAGCAGTACTTC.

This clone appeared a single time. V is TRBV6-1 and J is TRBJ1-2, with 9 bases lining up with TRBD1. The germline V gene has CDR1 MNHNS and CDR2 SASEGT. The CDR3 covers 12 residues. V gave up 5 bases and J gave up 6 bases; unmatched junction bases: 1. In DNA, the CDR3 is TGTGCCAGCAGTTGGACAGGGGATGGCTACACCTTC. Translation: CASSWTGDGYTF.

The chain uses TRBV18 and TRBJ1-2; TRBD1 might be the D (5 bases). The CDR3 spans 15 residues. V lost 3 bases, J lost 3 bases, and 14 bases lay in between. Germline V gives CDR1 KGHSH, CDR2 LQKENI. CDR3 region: CASSPPREDDYGYTF. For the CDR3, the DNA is TGTGCCAGCTCACCCCCCAGGGAAGATGACTATGGCTACACCTTC.

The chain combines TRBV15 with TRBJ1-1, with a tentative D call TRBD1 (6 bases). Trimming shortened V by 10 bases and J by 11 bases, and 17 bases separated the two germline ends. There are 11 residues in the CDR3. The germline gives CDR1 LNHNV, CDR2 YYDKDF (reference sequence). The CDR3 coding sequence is TGTGCCATTACGCGGACAGTATCTGCTTTCTTT. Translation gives CAITRTVSAFF.

The CDR3 sequence is CASSFQHGGTEAFF. DNA for the CDR3: TGTGCCAGCAGCTTCCAACACGGGGGCACTGAAGCTTTCTTT. This chain uses TRBV11-2 with TRBJ1-1, with D possibly being TRBD1 (5 bases). The CDR3 covers 14 residues. Germline CDR1 is SGHAT and CDR2 is FQNNGV. Trimming stripped 3 bases from V and 4 bases from J, with 12 bases between.